The 23 T cell receptor beta chains below come from one sample, sequenced in a study of shared clonotypes between healthy human individuals. TCRdb's copy holds only in-frame clones and misses some; the assay was immunoSEQ multiplex PCR. Counted here are some 1 million clones, about 75% occurring once; the ten biggest clones make up about 1.4%. The sequenced sample was memory CD4+ T cells sorted from blood. Subset in this sample: CD45RA-negative fraction. These receptor sequences come from a man aged 18-30 years in good health.

V and J are TRBV2 and TRBJ2-1; 12 bases are shared with TRBD2. The CDR3 extends over 15 amino acids. With 6 bases clipped from V and 3 bases from J, the junction kept 3 bases outside the gene matches. Per the germline V gene, CDR1 is SNHLY and CDR2 is FYNNEI. Written as DNA, the CDR3 is TGTGCCAGCAGAGGACTAGCGGGATACTACAATGAGCAGTTCTTC. As protein: CASRGLAGYYNEQFF. Based on the CDR3 plus reference TRBV2 and TRBJ2-1, the full variable domain is EPEVTQTPSHQVTQMGQEVILRCVPISNHLYFYWYRQILGQKVEFLVSFYNNEISEKSEIFDDQFSVERPDGSNFTLKIRSTKLEDSAMYFCASRGLAGYYNEQFFGPGTRLTVL.

V is TRBV30 and J is TRBJ2-1; D gene ambiguous. This CDR3 is 11 amino acids long. V was shortened by 3 bases and J by 7 bases, with 7 bases between the two germline ends. Germline values: CDR1 GTSNPN, CDR2 SVGIG (reference sequence). The CDR3 DNA is TGTGCCTGGAGGAGCGAGAATGAGCAGTTCTTC. The encoded protein is CAWRSENEQFF.

CDR3 amino acids: CSAIDSNEQFF. The DNA for the CDR3 is TGCAGTGCTATAGACTCCAATGAGCAGTTCTTC. This rearrangement joins TRBV20-1 to TRBJ2-1; D unresolved. This CDR3 comprises 11 residues. The V gene's germline CDR1 is DFQATT and CDR2 SNEGSKA (reference sequence). The ends were cut back, 4 bases at V and 6 bases at J, with 7 bases in the middle.

V is TRBV4-1 and J is TRBJ1-3; perhaps TRBD1 as D (5 bases). From germline, CDR1 is MGHRA and CDR2 YSYEKL. Between the trimmed V and J ends, which lost 0 bases and 3 bases, there was a span of 15 bases. The CDR3 covers 17 residues. CDR3: CASSQEVVAGGGNTIYF. The CDR3 coding sequence is TGCGCCAGCAGCCAAGAGGTGGTAGCCGGGGGTGGAAACACCATATATTTT.

Details on this clone: The sample holds other DNA sequences that translate to the same CDR3. The J gene is TRBJ1-5, the V gene TRBV30; perhaps TRBD1 as D (6 bases). V lost 5 bases, J lost 4 bases, and 9 bases lay in between. Per germline, CDR1 GTSNPN and CDR2 SVGIG (reference sequence). The CDR3 has 12 residues. CDR3 amino acids: CAWGQPNQPQHF. The CDR3 region has the DNA TGTGCCTGGGGACAGCCAAATCAGCCCCAGCATTTT.

The rearrangement links TRBV29-1 to TRBJ2-7; D possibly matches TRBD1 or TRBD2 (5 bases each). This CDR3 has 14 amino acids. Germline CDR1 reads SQVTM; CDR2 reads ANQGSEA. V gave up 4 bases and J gave up 1 base, with 14 bases separating them. This CDR3 is CSVAWGYNSYEQYF. The CDR3 DNA follows: TGCAGCGTTGCCTGGGGGTACAATTCCTACGAGCAGTACTTC.

The chain combines TRBV5-6 with TRBJ2-7, with 11 positions matching TRBD1. Germline V lookup: CDR1 SGHDT, CDR2 YYEEEE. Trimming took 4 bases from V and 6 from J; bases not matched to a gene: 3. The CDR3 loop spans 13 amino acids. CDR3 loop: CASSVGTGGEQYF. CDR3 coding DNA: TGTGCCAGCAGCGTCGGGACAGGGGGCGAGCAGTACTTC.

This clone was seen repeatedly, ten times or more. The chain is built from TRBV13 and TRBJ1-3; unclear D gene. V was cut by 0 bases and J by 0 bases, with 6 bases left in between. This CDR3 is built from 15 residues. Germline CDR1 and CDR2: PRHDT and FYEKMQ (reference sequence). CDR3 coding DNA: TGTGCCAGCAGCTTAGGGCGGTCCTCTGGAAACACCATATATTTT. It encodes CASSLGRSSGNTIYF.

CDR3 amino acids: CASSQVIGGLGGTDTQYF. The CDR3 DNA is TGCGCCAGCAGCCAAGTGATAGGGGGACTAGGCGGCACAGATACGCAGTATTTT. The V and J genes are TRBV4-1 and TRBJ2-3, with 8 bases aligning to TRBD2. The CDR3 extends over 18 amino acids. J was trimmed by 1 base and V by 1 base; bases with no gene match: 10. In germline, CDR1 is MGHRA, CDR2 YSYEKL.

This chain connects TRBV6-6 to TRBJ2-3, with 12 bases lining up with TRBD2. Trimming at V came to 5 bases and at J to 5 bases, leaving 5 bases not matched to a gene. Germline V gives CDR1 MNHNY, CDR2 SVGAGI (reference sequence). The CDR3 is 15 residues long. The CDR3: CASSPTSGGKDTQYF. CDR3 in DNA: TGTGCCAGCAGTCCGACTAGCGGGGGAAAAGATACGCAGTATTTT.

The J gene is TRBJ1-5, the V gene TRBV30; no reliable D call. Looked up from germline, CDR1 is GTSNPN and CDR2 is SVGIG (reference sequence). Between the trimmed V and J ends, which lost 0 bases and 1 base, there was a span of 10 bases. This CDR3 spans 15 amino acids. In DNA form, the CDR3 reads TGTGCCTGGAGTGTTCGGGCGGGAAGCAATCAGCCCCAGCATTTT. Amino acid sequence: CAWSVRAGSNQPQHF. Complete variable domain (other parts from reference TRBV30 and TRBJ1-5): SQTIHQWPATLVQPVGSPLSLECTVEGTSNPNLYWYRQAAGRGLQLLFYSVGIGQISSEVPQNLSASRPQDRQFILSSKKLLLSDSGFYLCAWSVRAGSNQPQHFGDGTRLSIL.

The J gene is TRBJ1-4, the V gene TRBV7-9, with a weak D call TRBD1 (5 bases). The germline V and J ends were trimmed by 1 base and 6 bases, with 12 bases remaining between them. This CDR3 has 15 residues. CDR1 and CDR2 (germline): SEHNR, FQNEAQ (reference sequence). The CDR3 protein is CASSLDQGRDEKLFF. Here the CDR3 DNA reads TGTGCCAGCAGCTTAGATCAGGGTAGGGATGAAAAACTGTTTTTT.

This chain links TRBV11-2 with TRBJ1-1; D gene unclear. This CDR3 is 13 amino acids long. Trimming took off 0 bases at V and 3 bases at J, with 5 bases between the two ends. Germline lookup yields CDR1 SGHAT and CDR2 FQNNGV. The CDR3 DNA sequence: TGTGCCAGCAGCTTAGACGGGGACACTGAAGCTTTCTTT. Its protein is CASSLDGDTEAFF.

The chain carries TRBV6-6 and TRBJ2-7; weak D call: TRBD2 (6 bases). The CDR3 is 16 amino acids. Germline V gene sequence: CDR1 MNHNY, CDR2 SVGAGI (reference sequence). V lost 6 bases, J lost 3 bases, and 21 bases lay in between. CDR3: CASRVPRRSGVYEQYF. CDR3 nucleotides: TGTGCCAGCAGGGTCCCTCGGAGGTCGGGGGTCTACGAGCAGTACTTC.

The chain links TRBV7-6 to TRBJ2-7; 10 bases are a match to TRBD2. The V segment lost 2 bases and the J segment 3 bases; nucleotides outside the gene matches: 4. The germline V gene has CDR1 SGHVS and CDR2 FNYEAQ. The CDR3 is made up of 15 amino acids. The CDR3: CASSLQRGGFYEQYF. Written as DNA, the CDR3 is TGTGCCAGCAGCTTACAGCGGGGGGGTTTCTACGAGCAGTACTTC.

The chain joins TRBV6-1 to TRBJ2-7; TRBD1 aligns across 7 bases. The V and J ends lost 4 bases and 0 bases, in that order; junction bases with no gene match: 6. The CDR3 extends over 15 amino acids. CDR1 is MNHNS, CDR2 SASEGT, per germline. CDR3: CASSGPGQFSYEQYF. The DNA for the CDR3 is TGTGCCAGCAGTGGACCGGGACAGTTCTCCTACGAGCAGTACTTC.

This clone was seen a few times. At the DNA level, this CDR3 is encoded by other sequences in the same sample as well. The chain has TRBV7-9 and TRBJ1-5; unclear D gene. CDR1 and CDR2 from the germline V gene are SEHNR and FQNEAQ (reference sequence). This CDR3 contains 14 residues. Deletions cut 4 bases from V and 2 bases from J, with 9 bases between. The CDR3 nucleotides are TGTGCCAGCAGCTCGGGAGGAGGCAATCAGCCCCAGCATTTT. Protein sequence: CASSSGGGNQPQHF.

The table lists this clone with a count of one. The V call is TRBV10-3, the J call TRBJ2-5, with TRBD2 matching over 9 bases. The CDR3 sequence is 13 residues long. V lost 6 bases and J lost 1; bases outside the gene matches: 0. Germline lookup yields CDR1 ENHRY and CDR2 SYGVKD. CDR3 amino acids: CAIRLAGQETQYF. The CDR3 nucleotides read TGTGCCATCAGACTAGCGGGCCAAGAGACCCAGTACTTC.

V gene TRBV6-5 combines with J gene TRBJ2-7; D is possibly TRBD1 or TRBD2 (5 bases each). V was pared by 2 bases and J by 4 bases, with 15 bases between. Germline lookup yields CDR1 MNHEY and CDR2 SVGAGI. The CDR3 has 15 amino acids. This CDR3 is CASSYVGVNQYEQYF. The CDR3 DNA is TGTGCCAGCAGTTACGTGGGGGTGAACCAATACGAGCAGTACTTC.

The rearrangement links TRBV27 to TRBJ2-1; TRBD2 agrees at 9 bases. The CDR3 has 15 amino acids. Germline CDR1 is MNHEY and CDR2 is SMNVEV (reference sequence). Trimming removed 5 bases from V and 4 bases from J; junction bases left unmatched: 6. CDR3 in amino acids: CASSPLAGQYNEQFF. CDR3 sequence (DNA): TGTGCCAGCAGTCCCCTAGCGGGACAGTACAATGAGCAGTTCTTC.

The chain uses TRBV6-6 and TRBJ1-1; weak D call: TRBD1 (6 bases). Germline V gives CDR1 MNHNY, CDR2 SVGAGI (reference sequence). The CDR3 length is 15 residues. Trimming stripped 7 bases from V and 0 bases from J, with 15 bases between. The CDR3, as DNA: TGTGCCAGCACTTATGCGGGGGGCATGAACACTGAAGCTTTCTTT. Its protein is CASTYAGGMNTEAFF.

The chain links TRBV5-4 to TRBJ2-2; no reliable D call. The length of the CDR3 is 13 residues. V was trimmed by 6 bases and J by 5 bases, leaving 11 bases between them. Germline loops: CDR1 SGHNT, CDR2 YYREEE (reference sequence). CDR3 DNA: TGTGCCAGCAACGATGGACGGACCGGGGAGCTGTTTTTT. Amino acid sequence: CASNDGRTGELFF. Using reference TRBV5-4 and TRBJ2-2 for the parts outside the CDR3, the full variable domain is ETGVTQSPTHLIKTRGQQVTLRCSSQSGHNTVSWYQQALGQGPQFIFQYYREEENGRGNFPPRFSGLQFPNYSSELNVNALELDDSALYLCASNDGRTGELFFGEGSRLTVL.

V and J are TRBV5-4 and TRBJ2-7; TRBD1 matches at 12 bases. The trim removed 6 bases at V and 3 bases at J, leaving 7 bases unmatched. Germline CDR1 is SGHNT and CDR2 is YYREEE (reference sequence). This CDR3 is built from 15 residues. Here the CDR3 DNA reads TGTGCCAGCACCACCGGGACAGGGGGCTTCTACGAGCAGTACTTC. Protein sequence: CASTTGTGGFYEQYF.